Below are 21 T cell receptor beta chains sequenced from a single sample in a study of chemoradiotherapy in HPV16-positive cancers. Libraries were prepared by immunoSEQ multiplex PCR; TCRdb keeps only in-frame clonotypes and omits some of them. The data show about 11,000 clones, approximately 74% seen once. The specimen was taken from a patient who underwent chemoradiotherapy. These TCRs come from a human donor with HPV-associated anogenital cancer.

CDR3 nucleotide sequence: TGTGCCAGCAGTTACACAGGGGCCCGCAGGGCTTTCTTT. Translated: CASSYTGARRAFF. The chain has TRBV6-5 and TRBJ1-1, with 7 bases lining up with TRBD1. This CDR3 comprises 13 residues. V lost 2 bases, J lost 11 bases, and 8 bases stayed unmatched. CDR1 MNHEY and CDR2 SVGAGI come from the germline V gene.

The sample holds a few counts of this clone. The chain couples TRBV7-9 to TRBJ1-2, with a tentative D call TRBD1 (6 bases). This CDR3 has 14 amino acids. V gave up 5 bases and J gave up 4 bases, with 14 bases separating them. The germline gives CDR1 SEHNR, CDR2 FQNEAQ (reference sequence). Here the CDR3 reads CASSPRQAPYGYTF. CDR3 DNA sequence: TGTGCCAGCAGCCCCCGACAGGCCCCCTATGGCTACACCTTC.

The V call is TRBV19, the J call TRBJ2-7; no definite D call. V lost 6 bases to trimming and J lost 3 bases, with 18 bases between them. Germline CDR1 is LNHDA and CDR2 is SQIVND (reference sequence). The CDR3 is 15 amino acids. The CDR3 DNA follows: TGTGCCAGTAGCGGTACAGCAACCGTATTCTACGAGCAGTACTTC. Translation: CASSGTATVFYEQYF.

This clone came up once. J is TRBJ1-5 and V is TRBV27; D not certain. Trimming cost V 5 bases and J 4 bases, with 9 bases left between them. Looked up from germline, CDR1 is MNHEY and CDR2 is SMNVEV (reference sequence). The length of the CDR3 is 13 residues. The CDR3 nucleotides read TGTGCCAGCAGTCATCAGAGAAATCAGCCCCAGCATTTT. This encodes CASSHQRNQPQHF.

CDR3 in DNA: TGCGCCAGCACCGAAGACAGGTACCAAGAGACCCAGTACTTC. Residues: CASTEDRYQETQYF. V usage is TRBV5-1 and J usage is TRBJ2-5; tentatively, D is TRBD1 (6 bases). V dropped 6 bases and J dropped 0 bases, with 12 bases sitting between them. From germline, CDR1 is SGHRS and CDR2 YFSETQ. The CDR3 contains 14 residues. Based on the CDR3 plus reference TRBV5-1 and TRBJ2-5, the full variable domain is KAGVTQTPRYLIKTRGQQVTLSCSPISGHRSVSWYQQTPGQGLQFLFEYFSETQRNKGNFPGRFSGRQFSNSRSEMNVSTLELGDSALYLCASTEDRYQETQYFGPGTRLLVL.

This chain uses TRBV11-3 with TRBJ2-1; 11 bases are a match to TRBD2. The CDR3 covers 14 residues. Germline CDR1 and CDR2: SGHNT and YENEEA. Trimming cost V 5 bases and J 3 bases; bases outside gene matches: 0. The CDR3 DNA reads TGTGCCAGCAGCACTAGCGGGAGCTACAATGAGCAGTTCTTC. Residues: CASSTSGSYNEQFF.

V and J are TRBV18 and TRBJ2-7; 11 nucleotides align to TRBD2. Germline trimming cut 1 base from V and 3 bases from J; bases unmatched to any gene: 5. Germline V gene lookup returns CDR1 KGHSH and CDR2 LQKENI. The CDR3 sequence is 16 residues long. CDR3: CASSPRASGRNYEQYF. CDR3 in DNA: TGTGCCAGCTCACCACGGGCTAGCGGGAGGAACTACGAGCAGTACTTC.

This clone was seen more than once but under ten times. The chain couples TRBV29-1 to TRBJ2-1; 7 nucleotides match TRBD1. With 3 bases clipped from V and 8 bases from J, the junction kept 7 bases outside the gene matches. CDR1 and CDR2 from the germline V gene are SQVTM and ANQGSEA. The CDR3 length is 13 residues. The CDR3 bases are TGCAGCGTTGAGTCGAGACAGGGCTATGAGCAGTTCTTC. Its protein is CSVESRQGYEQFF.

This clone was detected only a few times. This chain joins TRBV19 and TRBJ1-6; TRBD1 matches at 7 bases. J gave up 0 bases and V 3 bases, and 11 bases lay outside the gene matches. The CDR3 has 19 residues. Germline CDR1 LNHDA, CDR2 SQIVND (reference sequence). This chain's CDR3 is CASSIGTAKVGSYNSPLHF. CDR3 bases: TGTGCCAGTAGTATCGGGACAGCCAAGGTGGGCTCCTATAATTCACCCCTCCACTTT.

This chain uses TRBV30 with TRBJ2-3, with D perhaps given as TRBD1 or TRBD2 (7 bases each). The CDR3 length is 13 residues. The germline V gene encodes CDR1 GTSNPN and CDR2 SVGIG (reference sequence). V was cut by 8 bases and J by 6 bases, with 18 bases left in between. Written as DNA, the CDR3 is TGTGCCCAACAGGGGCGGGGGAGGGATACGCAGTATTTT. Amino acids: CAQQGRGRDTQYF.

This chain joins TRBV5-4 and TRBJ2-1, with D unclear. CDR3 length: 14 residues. Germline CDR1 and CDR2: SGHNT and YYREEE (reference sequence). The V and J ends lost 2 bases and 3 bases respectively, with 9 bases between them. This CDR3 reads CASSFLSSYNEQFF. The CDR3 DNA reads as TGTGCCAGCAGCTTTCTGAGTAGCTACAATGAGCAGTTCTTC.

This chain joins TRBV13 and TRBJ2-1; D unresolved. Germline CDR1 is PRHDT and CDR2 is FYEKMQ (reference sequence). V was trimmed by 7 bases and J by 3 bases, leaving 10 bases between them. The CDR3 sequence is 13 residues long. As DNA, the CDR3 is TGTGCCAGCAAAGAGAGTCGCTACAATGAGCAGTTCTTC. Protein: CASKESRYNEQFF.

The rearrangement uses TRBV5-1 and TRBJ1-5, with 10 bases that match TRBD1. The ends lost 5 bases at V and 1 base at J; junction bases unmatched: 12. The CDR3 runs to 18 residues. CDR1 SGHRS and CDR2 YFSETQ come from the germline V gene. CDR3 in DNA: TGCGCCAGCAGTCCCGGGACAGGGGCGTCGATGAGCAATCAGCCCCAGCATTTT. Protein sequence: CASSPGTGASMSNQPQHF.

The chain joins TRBV7-3 to TRBJ1-2; weak D call: TRBD1 (6 bases). Trimming shortened V by 5 bases and J by 0 bases, and 13 bases separated the two germline ends. Germline assignment: CDR1 SGHTA and CDR2 FQGTGA. This CDR3 contains 15 residues. The CDR3 coding sequence is TGTGCCAGCAGCCGCGACAGGAGCGCTAACTATGGCTACACCTTC. Its translation is CASSRDRSANYGYTF. The variable domain in full, with the rest retrieved from reference TRBV7-3 and TRBJ1-2, is GAGVSQTPSNKVTEKGKYVELRCDPISGHTALYWYRQSLGQGPEFLIYFQGTGAADDSGLPNDRFFAVRPEGSVSTLKIQRTERGDSAVYLCASSRDRSANYGYTFGSGTRLTVV.

This clone was picked up a small number of times. The junction shows a germline mismatch at one end, possibly a read error. The chain recombines TRBV7-7 with TRBJ1-5; D ambiguous. Germline assignment: CDR1 SSHAT and CDR2 FNYEAQ (reference sequence). The CDR3 totals 13 residues. In DNA form, the CDR3 reads TGTGCTAGCAGCATAAGGGAAAATCAGCCCCAGCATTTT. This sequence encodes CASSIRENQPQHF.

This clone turned up a few times. The chain joins TRBV15 to TRBJ2-2, with 7 bases lining up with TRBD1. V lost 6 bases and J lost 7; bases outside the gene matches: 8. This CDR3 has 14 amino acids. The germline V gene has CDR1 LNHNV and CDR2 YYDKDF (reference sequence). CDR3 amino acids: CATSTYRGFGELFF. The CDR3 region has the DNA TGTGCCACCAGTACCTACAGGGGATTCGGGGAGCTGTTTTTT.

The rearrangement joins TRBV6-6 to TRBJ2-7, with 7 positions matching TRBD1. Trimming cost V 6 bases and J 5 bases; bases outside gene matches: 13. This CDR3 region has 15 residues. Germline CDR1 reads MNHNY; CDR2 reads SVGAGI (reference sequence). The CDR3 sequence: CASSKPIDRVHEQYF. CDR3 DNA: TGTGCCAGCAGCAAACCAATCGACAGGGTCCACGAGCAGTACTTC.

The CDR3 loop is CASSQDSYTEQFF. The CDR3 DNA reads as TGCGCCAGCAGCCAAGATAGCTATACTGAGCAGTTCTTC. The chain has TRBV4-3 and TRBJ2-1; no reliable D call. The CDR3 runs to 13 residues. The V and J ends lost 0 bases and 9 bases respectively, with 9 bases between them. Germline CDR1 is LGHNA and CDR2 is YSLEER.

The chain carries TRBV28 and TRBJ2-7; 10 bases map to TRBD1. Germline V CDR1 and CDR2: MDHEN, SYDVKM. V was clipped by 7 bases and J by 3 bases; unmatched bases: 9. This CDR3 has 15 amino acids. The CDR3 reads CASTTGQGVFYEQYV. Written as DNA, the CDR3 is TGTGCCAGCACCACAGGACAGGGGGTTTTCTACGAGCAGTACGTC.

This sequence joins TRBV28 and TRBJ1-4; unclear D gene. Germline CDR1 MDHEN, CDR2 SYDVKM. V gave up 7 bases and J gave up 8 bases, with 17 bases separating them. This CDR3 contains 14 residues. The CDR3 spells CASTRGGRGEKLFF. CDR3 DNA: TGTGCCAGCACCCGAGGAGGGAGAGGGGAAAAACTGTTTTTT.

The chain recombines TRBV19 with TRBJ2-2; 10 positions match TRBD1. In germline, CDR1 is LNHDA, CDR2 SQIVND (reference sequence). V lost 9 bases, J lost 7 bases, and 11 bases stayed unmatched. The CDR3 has 15 residues. CDR3 nucleotides: TGTGCCAGCGAAATGACAGGGGGCGTTATCGGGGAGCTGTTTTTT. It translates to CASEMTGGVIGELFF.